A selection of T cell receptor beta chains follows, all from one sample in a study of blood T cell repertoires in COVID-19. Generated by immunoSEQ multiplex PCR, the TCRdb table keeps only in-frame clones and is missing some. The profile shows around 180,000 clones, 84% of them singletons. The sequenced material came from PBMCs or T cells enriched from blood (not recorded which). These receptors originate from a man between 50 and 59 years old who had recovered from COVID-19. Each CDR3 is given with its conserved first and last residue. A D gene is named only where the DNA matches it firmly. Clone size is shown for a subset of rows, as once, few, many or a class of expanded clone.

- | TRBJ2-1 | - | TRBV7-2 | CASSLGGRPEQFF | TGTGCCAGCAGCTTAGGCGGCAGACCTGAGCAGTTCTTC
- | TRBJ1-1 | few | TRBV7-2 | CASSLGNRNTEAFF | TGTGCCAGCAGCTTAGGAAACAGGAACACTGAAGCTTTCTTT
- | TRBJ1-5 | - | TRBV9 | CASSVAVGHPSNTPQHF | TGTGCCAGCAGCGTAGCCGTGGGACACCCGAGCAACACGCCCCAGCATTTT
- | TRBJ2-5 | - | TRBV4-3 | CASSQERTYQETQYF | TGCGCCAGCAGCCAAGAGAGGACTTACCAAGAGACCCAGTACTTC
TRBD2 | TRBJ2-5 | - | TRBV27 | CASSLRLAGGETQYF | TGTGCCAGCAGTCTCAGACTAGCGGGGGGGGAGACCCAGTACTTC
- | TRBJ1-3 | - | TRBV9 | CASSVGGPTNTIYF | TGTGCCAGCAGCGTAGGGGGGCCGACTAACACCATATATTTT
- | TRBJ2-1 | few | TRBV4-2 | CASSQDITESYNEQFF | TGTGCCAGCAGCCAAGATATAACAGAGTCCTACAATGAGCAGTTCTTC
- | TRBJ1-5 | - | TRBV5-5 | CASSPEGNQPQHF | TGTGCCAGCAGTCCGGAGGGCAATCAGCCCCAGCATTTT
- | TRBJ1-1 | - | TRBV6-5 | CASNPPGMEAFF | TGTGCCAGCAACCCCCCCGGTATGGAGGCTTTCTTT
TRBD2 | TRBJ2-3 | - | TRBV5-4 | CASSLRMGTTTDTQYF | TGTGCCAGCAGCCTCCGCATGGGGACTACAACAGATACGCAGTATTTT
- | TRBJ2-7 | - | TRBV9 | CASSVPGQNEQYF | TGTGCCAGCAGCGTACCCGGACAGAACGAGCAGTACTTC
TRBD1 | TRBJ1-2 | few | TRBV28 | CASGDRGYGYTF | TGTGCCAGCGGGGACAGGGGCTATGGCTACACCTTC
- | TRBJ2-2 | - | TRBV11-2 | CASSLSVTGELFF | TGTGCCAGCAGCTTATCGGTTACCGGGGAGCTGTTTTTT
TRBD2 | TRBJ2-3 | - | TRBV4-1 | CASSPLGASGGSDTQYF | TGCGCCAGCAGCCCCCTCGGGGCCAGCGGGGGATCAGATACGCAGTATTTT
TRBD2 | TRBJ2-1 | - | TRBV3-1/TRBV3-2 | CASSRDTGGQFF | TGTGCCAGCAGCCGAGATACGGGGGGGCAGTTCTTC
- | TRBJ1-1 | - | TRBV7-9 | CASSSGGGVNTEAFF | TGTGCCAGCAGCTCTGGAGGGGGGGTGAACACTGAAGCTTTCTTT
- | TRBJ1-3 | - | TRBV7-2 | CASSLVFGAGNTIYF | TGTGCCAGCAGCCTTGTCTTCGGGGCTGGAAACACCATATATTTT
TRBD1 | TRBJ1-6 | - | TRBV4-2 | CASSHYTTGGNSPLHF | TGTGCCAGCAGCCATTATACCACAGGGGGGAATTCACCCCTCCACTTT
- | TRBJ1-4 | once | TRBV2 | CASSEVGVEKLFF | TGTGCCAGCAGTGAAGTAGGGGTTGAAAAACTGTTTTTT
TRBD2 | TRBJ2-3 | - | TRBV6-4 | CASSDLLAGATDTQYF | TGTGCCAGCAGTGACTTGTTAGCGGGAGCCACAGATACGCAGTATTTT
- | TRBJ2-7 | once | TRBV5-8 | CASSVGQFYEQYF | TGTGCCAGCAGCGTCGGACAGTTCTACGAGCAGTACTTC
TRBD2 | TRBJ2-3 | many | TRBV4-1 | CASSLNPVAGGDTQYF | TGCGCCAGCAGCCTCAACCCGGTTGCGGGGGGAGATACGCAGTATTTT
TRBD2 | TRBJ2-5 | - | TRBV10-3 | CAITSGGQETQYF | TGTGCCATCACAAGCGGGGGCCAAGAGACCCAGTACTTC
TRBD1 | TRBJ2-7 | - | TRBV7-3 | CASSFRQGAGEQYF | TGTGCCAGCAGCTTTCGACAGGGGGCTGGGGAGCAGTACTTC
- | TRBJ1-1 | - | TRBV27 | CASRVHRTNTEAFF | TGTGCCAGCAGAGTCCACAGAACGAACACTGAAGCTTTCTTT
TRBD2 | TRBJ2-3 | - | TRBV19 | CASSIRASGTSTDTQYF | TGTGCCAGTAGTATAAGGGCTAGCGGAACTAGCACAGATACGCAGTATTTT
- | TRBJ1-2 | - | TRBV4-1 | CASSQEGGGYTF | TGCGCCAGCAGCCAAGAGGGGGGTGGCTACACCTTC
TRBD1 | TRBJ1-2 | - | TRBV19 | CASSTRRQGRDGYTF | TGTGCCAGTAGTACCCGTCGACAGGGGCGGGATGGCTACACCTTC
- | TRBJ2-2 | - | TRBV5-1 | CASSLLPSENTGELFF | TGCGCCAGCAGCTTGCTGCCTAGCGAGAACACCGGGGAGCTGTTTTTT
- | TRBJ1-3 | - | TRBV7-8 | CASSSRQVLSPGNTIYF | TGTGCCAGCAGCTCCAGACAGGTTCTATCGCCTGGAAACACCATATATTTT
- | TRBJ2-1 | - | TRBV6-5 | CASSYYPGYNEQFF | TGTGCCAGCAGTTACTATCCCGGGTACAATGAGCAGTTCTTC
- | TRBJ1-2 | - | TRBV5-4 | CASRANYGYTF | TGTGCCAGTAGAGCTAACTATGGCTACACCTTC